The 10 T cell receptor beta chains below all came from one sample that was sequenced in a study of blood T cell repertoires in COVID-19. The table came from immunoSEQ multiplex PCR; TCRdb's copy has only in-frame clones and leaves some out. The sample has around 46,000 clones, approximately 80% seen once. The sequencing sample was made of peripheral blood. These receptor sequences come from a human donor with active or convalescent COVID-19. The donor label of this sample is uncertain.

CDR3: CASSLTFISTNEQFF. In DNA form, the CDR3 reads TGTGCCAGCAGCTTAACGTTTATTAGCACGAATGAGCAGTTCTTC. J is TRBJ2-1 and V is TRBV7-3; D unresolved. V dropped 0 bases and J dropped 7 bases, with 13 bases sitting between them. The CDR3 is 15 residues long. The germline V gene encodes CDR1 SGHTA and CDR2 FQGTGA.

The table lists this clone with a few counts. The J gene is TRBJ1-3, the V gene TRBV5-1, with D unclear. Germline V gene sequence: CDR1 SGHRS, CDR2 YFSETQ. There are 14 residues in the CDR3. V was clipped by 0 bases and J by 0 bases, with 4 bases between them. CDR3 sequence: CASSLASSGNTIYF. Written as DNA, the CDR3 is TGCGCCAGCAGCTTGGCCAGCTCTGGAAACACCATATATTTT.

The V gene is TRBV30, the J gene TRBJ2-7; TRBD1 matches at 12 bases. Germline values: CDR1 GTSNPN, CDR2 SVGIG (reference sequence). After removal of 6 bases from V and 4 bases from J, the junction contained 4 bases not matched to a gene. This CDR3 spans 13 amino acids. CDR3 in DNA: TGTGCCTGCTCGGGACAGGGGGCTTACGAGCAGTACTTC. Encoded protein: CACSGQGAYEQYF. The full variable domain, in which reference TRBV30 and TRBJ2-7 provide the parts outside the CDR3, is SQTIHQWPATLVQPVGSPLSLECTVEGTSNPNLYWYRQAAGRGLQLLFYSVGIGQISSEVPQNLSASRPQDRQFILSSKKLLLSDSGFYLCACSGQGAYEQYFGPGTRLTVT.

CDR3 residues: CASSQERGEERESSGANVLTF. The CDR3 DNA follows: TGTGCCAGCAGCCAAGAAAGAGGGGAGGAGCGGGAGAGCTCTGGGGCCAACGTCCTGACTTTC. The chain recombines TRBV4-2 with TRBJ2-6; 8 bases agree with TRBD2. The CDR3 is made up of 21 amino acids. Losses at the gene ends were 0 bases for V and 0 bases for J; bases not matched to a gene: 13. Germline loops: CDR1 LGHNA, CDR2 YNFKEQ.

The rearrangement joins TRBV18 to TRBJ1-3; TRBD1 agrees at 7 bases. Germline CDR1 reads KGHSH; CDR2 reads LQKENI. Losses at the gene ends were 0 bases for V and 0 bases for J; bases not matched to a gene: 2. There are 16 residues in the CDR3. CDR3 loop: CASSPPGQSSGNTIYF. The CDR3 nucleotides are TGTGCCAGCTCACCACCGGGACAGAGCTCTGGAAACACCATATATTTT.

The chain has TRBV6-5 and TRBJ1-5; tentatively, D is TRBD1 (6 bases). The germline V gene encodes CDR1 MNHEY and CDR2 SVGAGI. CDR3 length: 15 residues. Between the trimmed V and J ends, which lost 2 bases and 8 bases, there was a span of 16 bases. Here the CDR3 reads CASSYQPTGLEPQHF. For the CDR3, the DNA is TGTGCCAGCAGTTACCAGCCGACAGGTTTGGAGCCCCAGCATTTT.

The chain is built from TRBV7-2 and TRBJ1-1; 9 bases align to TRBD1. J was trimmed by 3 bases and V by 5 bases; bases with no gene match: 4. The V gene's germline CDR1 is SGHTA and CDR2 FQGNSA. This CDR3 spans 14 amino acids. DNA of the CDR3: TGTGCCAGCAGCAGAACAGGGGGCCACACTGAAGCTTTCTTT. Translating it yields CASSRTGGHTEAFF.

V usage is TRBV29-1 and J usage is TRBJ2-3; a possible D gene is TRBD2 (6 bases). V was trimmed by 3 bases and J by 3 bases, leaving 7 bases between them. Germline lookup yields CDR1 SQVTM and CDR2 ANQGSEA. This CDR3 comprises 12 residues. CDR3 region: CSVERETDTQYF. Written as DNA, the CDR3 is TGCAGCGTTGAGCGGGAAACAGATACGCAGTATTTT.

The J gene is TRBJ2-1, the V gene TRBV6-6, with 11 bases lining up with TRBD2. The CDR3 spans 15 residues. Germline V lookup: CDR1 MNHNY, CDR2 SVGAGI (reference sequence). Trimming took 5 bases from V and 8 from J; bases not matched to a gene: 8. DNA for the CDR3: TGTGCCAGCAGTCCGACTAGCGGGATTAGGGATGAGCAGTTCTTC. Protein: CASSPTSGIRDEQFF.

This clone was detected only once. The chain joins TRBV14 to TRBJ2-6, with 8 bases identical to TRBD1. Losses at the gene ends were 5 bases for V and 0 bases for J; bases not matched to a gene: 9. The CDR3 has 18 residues. Germline V lookup: CDR1 SGHDN, CDR2 FVKESK. For the CDR3, the DNA is TGTGCCAGCAGCTGGCAGGACAGGGCCGTCTCTGGGGCCAACGTCCTGACTTTC. This gives the protein CASSWQDRAVSGANVLTF.